This is a list of T cell receptor beta chains from one sample in a study of post-analysis software for immune sequencing data. A single record per CDR3 protein comes from TCRdb applying MiXCR to the PCR reads. The sample lists roughly 670,000 distinct CDR3 sequences; over 45% were seen once. Material: blood. Every receptor here comes from a girl aged 2 to 9 with multiple sclerosis. Each CDR3 is given with its conserved first and last residue. Fields, in order: D gene, V gene, clone size, J gene, CDR3 DNA, CDR3 protein. The D gene is left open where the match is weak. Clone sizes are given selectively: once, few, many, or a class where the clone is expanded.

-,TRBV20-1,-,TRBJ2-1,TGCAGTGCTAGCCCTCCCAATGAGCAGTTCTTC,CSASPPNEQFF
-,TRBV2,few,TRBJ1-2,TGTGCCAGCAGTGTGAGGGCCACCGAGGGCTATGGCTACACCTTC,CASSVRATEGYGYTF
-,TRBV7-9,-,TRBJ1-2,TGTGCCAGCAGCAATCAACGAGGGGATGGCTACACCTTC,CASSNQRGDGYTF
-,TRBV9,-,TRBJ2-1,TGTGCCAGCAGCGTAGGTGTGGAGGATGAGCAGTTCTTC,CASSVGVEDEQFF
TRBD1,TRBV20-1,-,TRBJ2-7,TGCAGTGCTAGCACCTGGACAGGGGCTCCCAACGAGCAGTACTTC,CSASTWTGAPNEQYF
-,TRBV5-1,-,TRBJ2-7,TGCGCCAGCAGCTTCCCCATGGATTCGGCGGACGAGCAGTACTTC,CASSFPMDSADEQYF
-,TRBV7-8,-,TRBJ2-5,TGTGCCAGCAGCTTATTTCTCCAAGAGACCCAGTACTTC,CASSLFLQETQYF
-,TRBV7-9,-,TRBJ1-2,TGTGCCAGCAGCTTAGAGATAGACTTCTATGGCTACACCTTC,CASSLEIDFYGYTF
TRBD1,TRBV20-1,-,TRBJ2-1,TGCAGTGCCCTCTTTCTGAACTTAGGGGGCCATGAGCAGTTCTTC,CSALFLNLGGHEQFF
-,TRBV2,-,TRBJ2-3,TGTGCCAGCAGTGAAGCGGGGGTTTGGGGAGATACGCAGTATTTT,CASSEAGVWGDTQYF
TRBD1,TRBV5-6,-,TRBJ1-2,TGTGCCAGCAGCTTGGCCGCGACAGGGAGCTTGTCCTATGGCTACACCTTC,CASSLAATGSLSYGYTF